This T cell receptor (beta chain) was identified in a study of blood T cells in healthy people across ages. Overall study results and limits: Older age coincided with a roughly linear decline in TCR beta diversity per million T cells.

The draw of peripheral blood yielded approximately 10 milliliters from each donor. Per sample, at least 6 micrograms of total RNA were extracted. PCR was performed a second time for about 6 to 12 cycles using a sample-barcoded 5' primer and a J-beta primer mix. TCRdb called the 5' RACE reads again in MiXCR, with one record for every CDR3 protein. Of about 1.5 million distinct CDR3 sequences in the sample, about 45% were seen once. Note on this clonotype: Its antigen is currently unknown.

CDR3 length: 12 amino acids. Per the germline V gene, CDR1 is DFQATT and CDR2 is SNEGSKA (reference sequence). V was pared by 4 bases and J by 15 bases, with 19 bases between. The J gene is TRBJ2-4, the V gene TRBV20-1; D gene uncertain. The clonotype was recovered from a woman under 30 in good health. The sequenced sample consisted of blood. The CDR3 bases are TGCAGTGCTAACCTCCATACTGCCGAGCGGTACTTC. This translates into CSANLHTAERYF.